This T cell receptor (beta chain) came from a study of cytomegalovirus exposure and HLA in healthy donors. Regarding the study as a whole: Sequencing artifact likely explains a cluster of highly shared sequence variants. TCR beta sequences numbering some 17,000 were associated with HLA alleles at 0.05 false discovery rate in a later analysis.

To note about this clone: Its matching antigen is unknown.

Primers included in the PCR were 60 Vbeta and 13 Jbeta primers. Sequencing used immunoSEQ multiplex PCR; TCRdb keeps in-frame clones, though not all of them. The data hold tens of thousands of clones, with 70% observed a single time. This CDR3 spans 15 amino acids. V lost 2 bases and J lost 7, with 15 bases in between. Germline V gene data show CDR1 as SGDLS and CDR2 as YYNGEE. The chain links TRBV9 to TRBJ1-4; D unclear. The sequencing input was PBMCs. The source of this sequence is a woman in her 50s in good health and CMV-seropositive. CDR3 bases: TGTGCCAGCAGCGTGAAGGATGGGAGGCGTGAAAAACTGTTTTTT. Its translation: CASSVKDGRREKLFF.